The next 28 T cell receptor beta chains were all read from a single sample in a study of Graves' ophthalmopathy and Graves' hyperthyroidism. Investigators amplified TCR beta CDR3 regions from RNA transcripts. A first-round RT-PCR used HTBI primers, followed by a second-round multiplex PCR. TCRdb re-derived calls from the multiplex PCR reads in MiXCR, one entry per CDR3 protein. The sample includes around 340,000 distinct CDR3 sequences, under 20% of them seen just once. The sample consisted of peripheral blood. Receptor source: an adult man with Graves' ophthalmopathy.

This clonotype was counted at least ten times. The V and J genes are TRBV7-3 and TRBJ2-6; 7 positions agree with TRBD1. The V gene's germline CDR1 is SGHTA and CDR2 FQGTGA. The CDR3 sequence is 16 residues long. V dropped 5 bases and J dropped 4; count of bases not matched to a gene: 8. The CDR3: CASSTSTGNGANVLTF. CDR3 nucleotides: TGTGCCAGCAGCACCTCGACAGGGAACGGGGCCAACGTCCTGACTTTC.

This clonotype was seen at least ten times. V and J are TRBV7-9 and TRBJ2-7, with 8 bases aligning to TRBD1. Germline trimming cut 5 bases from V and 1 base from J; bases unmatched to any gene: 7. This CDR3 comprises 15 residues. From germline, CDR1 is SEHNR and CDR2 FQNEAQ (reference sequence). CDR3 loop: CASSTAGTGSYEQYF. In nucleotides, the CDR3 is TGTGCCAGCAGCACCGCCGGGACAGGATCCTACGAGCAGTACTTC.

This clonotype came up many times. The chain recombines TRBV2 with TRBJ2-3, with 13 bases matching TRBD2. V gave up 3 bases and J gave up 2 bases; unmatched junction bases: 5. Germline V CDR1 and CDR2: SNHLY, FYNNEI. The CDR3 runs to 17 residues. CDR3 amino acids: CASSDGTSGAHTDTQYF. CDR3 coding DNA: TGTGCCAGCAGTGATGGGACTAGCGGGGCCCACACAGATACGCAGTATTTT.

This clonotype was counted ten times or more. The genes are TRBV4-1 and TRBJ2-7; D is perhaps TRBD1 (6 bases). Trimming shortened V by 2 bases and J by 7 bases, and 15 bases separated the two germline ends. The length of the CDR3 is 14 residues. Germline V lookup: CDR1 MGHRA, CDR2 YSYEKL. CDR3 residues: CASSQLRGLGEQYF. CDR3 sequence (DNA): TGCGCCAGCAGCCAACTTAGGGGGTTAGGGGAGCAGTACTTC.

The chain joins TRBV6-1 to TRBJ2-4, with 12 bases matching TRBD2. The germline V gene encodes CDR1 MNHNS and CDR2 SASEGT. The CDR3 runs to 17 residues. The ends lost 6 bases at V and 0 bases at J; junction bases unmatched: 6. For the CDR3, the DNA is TGTGCCAGCAGCCTAGCGGGAGGGTCCTTAGCCAAAAACATTCAGTACTTC. This codes for CASSLAGGSLAKNIQYF.

This clonotype occurred many times. The CDR3 sequence: CASSQGQGTPYGYTF. DNA of the CDR3: TGCGCCAGCAGCCAAGGACAGGGGACCCCCTATGGCTACACCTTC. The chain links TRBV4-3 to TRBJ1-2, with 8 positions matching TRBD1. V was clipped by 1 base and J by 4 bases; unmatched bases: 5. Germline CDR1 and CDR2: LGHNA and YSLEER. CDR3 length: 15 residues.

This rearrangement joins TRBV4-1 to TRBJ2-2; tentative D call: TRBD2 (6 bases). CDR1 is MGHRA, CDR2 YSYEKL, per germline. This CDR3 is 15 amino acids long. V was trimmed by 0 bases and J by 6 bases, leaving 11 bases between them. DNA of the CDR3: TGCGCCAGCAGCCAAGAAAGAGGGAGGTCCGGGGAGCTGTTTTTT. Residues: CASSQERGRSGELFF.

This clonotype appeared many times. The V call is TRBV7-2, the J call TRBJ1-2; maybe TRBD1 (5 bases). The CDR3 runs to 13 residues. Trimming removed 1 base from V and 8 bases from J, with 11 bases in between. CDR1 SGHTA and CDR2 FQGNSA come from the germline V gene. CDR3 sequence reads: CASSLGRVEGYTF. The CDR3 DNA reads TGTGCCAGCAGCTTAGGCAGGGTAGAGGGCTACACCTTC.

This clonotype was recorded many times. V and J are TRBV6-2 or TRBV6-3 and TRBJ2-5; D uncertain. CDR1 is MNHEY and CDR2 is SVGEGT in the germline V gene. V gave up 0 bases and J gave up 0 bases, with 8 bases separating them. This CDR3 region has 15 residues. The CDR3 DNA reads as TGTGCCAGCAGTTACTCCTCGTCGGACCAAGAGACCCAGTACTTC. Its protein is CASSYSSSDQETQYF.

This clonotype was counted ten times or more. The rearrangement uses TRBV6-2 or TRBV6-3 and TRBJ1-5; D remains ambiguous. The germline V gene encodes CDR1 MNHEY and CDR2 SVGEGT. Trimming removed 6 bases from V and 0 bases from J, with 9 bases in between. This CDR3 is 14 amino acids long. The CDR3 region is CASRIGNSNQPQHF. CDR3 DNA sequence: TGTGCCAGCAGGATTGGGAATAGCAATCAGCCCCAGCATTTT.

This clonotype occurred many times. The rearrangement joins TRBV6-5 to TRBJ1-6; no reliable D call. Germline CDR1 reads MNHEY; CDR2 reads SVGAGI. Trimming removed 2 bases at V and 0 bases at J, with 8 bases between. CDR3 length: 16 amino acids. The CDR3 here is CASSYETGSYNSPLHF. The CDR3 bases are TGTGCCAGCAGTTACGAAACCGGCTCCTATAATTCACCCCTCCACTTT.

Notes on this clonotype: A much larger clone lies one base from this, so it may be a read error. The rearrangement joins TRBV7-2 to TRBJ1-5, with D maybe TRBD1 (5 bases). This CDR3 contains 15 residues. Per the germline V gene, CDR1 is SGHTA and CDR2 is FQGNSA. V shed 2 bases and J shed 3 bases, with 11 bases lying between them. DNA of the CDR3: TGTGCCAGCAGCTTACACGCAGGGATCAATCAGCCCCAGCATTTT. Its translation: CASSLHAGINQPQHF.

Ten or more counts support this clonotype. V usage is TRBV19 and J usage is TRBJ2-2; TRBD1 matches 8 bases. After removal of 4 bases from V and 4 bases from J, the junction contained 17 bases not matched to a gene. This CDR3 is 19 amino acids long. The germline gives CDR1 LNHDA, CDR2 SQIVND (reference sequence). The CDR3 sequence: CASSTSDRGVGAATGELFF. DNA of the CDR3: TGTGCCAGTAGTACGAGCGACAGGGGAGTGGGAGCTGCCACCGGGGAGCTGTTTTTT.

At least ten counts were recorded for this clonotype. The chain has TRBV11-2 and TRBJ2-7; D remains unclear. The germline V and J ends were trimmed by 0 bases and 0 bases, with 15 bases remaining between them. The CDR3 runs to 17 residues. Germline CDR1 reads SGHAT; CDR2 reads FQNNGV. In DNA, the CDR3 is TGTGCCAGCAGCTTAGATGAGCCGCGGTGGAACTCCTACGAGCAGTACTTC. As protein: CASSLDEPRWNSYEQYF. The full variable domain, its missing parts supplied by reference TRBV11-2 and TRBJ2-7, is EAGVAQSPRYKIIEKRQSVAFWCNPISGHATLYWYQQILGQGPKLLIQFQNNGVVDDSQLPKDRFSAERLKGVDSTLKIQPAKLEDSAVYLCASSLDEPRWNSYEQYFGPGTRLTVT.

Ten or more counts support this clonotype. The CDR3 spells CASSREETGYGYTF. The CDR3 DNA reads TGCGCCAGCAGCCGGGAAGAAACGGGCTATGGCTACACCTTC. This rearrangement joins TRBV4-1 to TRBJ1-2; D remains unclear. Germline V gene data show CDR1 as MGHRA and CDR2 as YSYEKL. CDR3 length: 14 residues. V shed 4 bases and J shed 4 bases, with 13 bases lying between them.

This clonotype was seen ten or more times. The genes are TRBV10-3 and TRBJ2-5, with 9 bases matching TRBD1. CDR1 is ENHRY, CDR2 SYGVKD, per germline. The CDR3 is 12 residues long. The V and J ends lost 10 bases and 3 bases, in that order; junction bases with no gene match: 3. CDR3 amino acids: CATGTGKETQYF. Here the CDR3 DNA reads TGTGCCACCGGGACAGGGAAAGAGACCCAGTACTTC.

This chain links TRBV28 with TRBJ2-7; maybe TRBD2 (5 bases). The CDR3 spans 13 residues. Germline CDR1 reads MDHEN; CDR2 reads SYDVKM. The ends were cut back, 3 bases at V and 7 bases at J, with 13 bases in the middle. CDR3 nucleotide sequence: TGTGCCAGCAGTTTCTCGAGGTCGGGAGAGCAGTACTTC. This translates into CASSFSRSGEQYF.

This clonotype has ten or more counts. The rearrangement joins TRBV6-5 to TRBJ2-2; possible D gene TRBD1, 5 bases. The germline V and J ends were trimmed by 4 bases and 2 bases, with 14 bases remaining between them. In germline, CDR1 is MNHEY, CDR2 SVGAGI. CDR3 length: 16 amino acids. DNA of the CDR3: TGTGCCAGCAGTTGGCAGACAGAAAGAAACACCGGGGAGCTGTTTTTT. It is translated as CASSWQTERNTGELFF.

This chain joins TRBV6-1 and TRBJ1-1; D perhaps matches TRBD1 (5 bases). Germline CDR1 MNHNS, CDR2 SASEGT. Trimming cost V 4 bases and J 3 bases, with 9 bases left between them. The CDR3 sequence is 13 residues long. CDR3 sequence reads: CASSVGGDTEAFF. The CDR3 bases are TGTGCCAGCAGTGTCGGGGGGGACACTGAAGCTTTCTTT.

There are many counts of this clonotype. The V gene is TRBV19, the J gene TRBJ2-2, with 9 bases fitting TRBD1. J was trimmed by 3 bases and V by 3 bases; bases with no gene match: 2. Germline CDR1 is LNHDA and CDR2 is SQIVND (reference sequence). The CDR3 runs 15 residues. CDR3 residues: CASSIGTGYTGELFF. CDR3 DNA sequence: TGTGCCAGTAGTATTGGGACAGGGTACACCGGGGAGCTGTTTTTT.

This clonotype was seen many times. The chain carries TRBV20-1 and TRBJ1-5; D is unclear. The CDR3 covers 13 residues. Germline lookup yields CDR1 DFQATT and CDR2 SNEGSKA (reference sequence). V was shortened by 1 base and J by 4 bases, with 8 bases between the two germline ends. CDR3 loop: CSARGFINQPQHF. CDR3 sequence (DNA): TGCAGTGCTAGAGGGTTTATTAATCAGCCCCAGCATTTT.

The V gene is TRBV7-9, the J gene TRBJ1-1, with 8 bases lining up with TRBD1. The CDR3 is 12 residues long. The germline CDR1 and CDR2 sequences are SEHNR and FQNEAQ (reference sequence). The J segment lost 8 bases and the V segment lost 5 bases, leaving 4 bases of the junction unmatched. CDR3: CASSGQGMEAFF. The CDR3 coding sequence is TGTGCCAGCAGCGGACAGGGTATGGAAGCTTTCTTT.

This clonotype was found many times. This chain links TRBV10-3 with TRBJ2-5; 12 bases fit TRBD2. The germline gives CDR1 ENHRY, CDR2 SYGVKD. This CDR3 region has 17 residues. After removal of 6 bases from V and 9 bases from J, the junction contained 17 bases not matched to a gene. CDR3 loop: CAIRETSGSLLEGPQYF. CDR3 in DNA: TGTGCCATCAGGGAGACTAGCGGGAGCCTGTTGGAAGGACCCCAGTACTTC.

Ten or more counts support this clonotype. The chain uses TRBV6-1 and TRBJ2-4, with 8 bases that match TRBD2. The trim removed 5 bases at V and 1 base at J, leaving 4 bases unmatched. Germline CDR1 is MNHNS and CDR2 is SASEGT. The CDR3 loop spans 15 amino acids. This chain's CDR3 is CASSQGGGAKNIQYF. CDR3 sequence (DNA): TGTGCCAGCAGTCAAGGCGGGGGGGCCAAAAACATTCAGTACTTC.

This clonotype was counted ten times or more. The genes are TRBV2 and TRBJ2-7; D is uncertain. Germline V gene sequence: CDR1 SNHLY, CDR2 FYNNEI. V gave up 6 bases and J gave up 7 bases, with 10 bases separating them. This CDR3 has 11 residues. CDR3 sequence (DNA): TGTGCCAGCAGGCTAGTCGGTGAGCAGTACTTC. It specifies CASRLVGEQYF.

This clonotype was seen ten or more times. CDR3 bases: TGTGCCAGTAGGGGAGGCTGGACAGCGGGGCCAAATAGCAATCAGCCCCAGCATTTT. It is translated as CASRGGWTAGPNSNQPQHF. This chain connects TRBV19 to TRBJ1-5; tentative D call: TRBD1 (6 bases). The CDR3 length is 19 residues. Trimming shortened V by 6 bases and J by 0 bases, and 24 bases separated the two germline ends. In germline, CDR1 is LNHDA, CDR2 SQIVND (reference sequence).

This clonotype has ten or more counts. V usage is TRBV5-1 and J usage is TRBJ2-7; TRBD1 might be the D (6 bases). Trimming pared 2 bases from V and 1 base from J, leaving 16 bases between. CDR1 is SGHRS and CDR2 is YFSETQ in the germline V gene. The CDR3 extends over 16 amino acids. The CDR3 region is CASSLYREPSSYEQYF. In DNA form, the CDR3 reads TGCGCCAGCAGCTTATACAGGGAGCCCAGTTCCTACGAGCAGTACTTC.

Remarks on this clonotype: At one end, the junction sequence differs from germline, possibly due to a read error. The rearrangement uses TRBV29-1 and TRBJ2-7; 7 nucleotides match TRBD2. This CDR3 comprises 13 residues. Germline CDR1 reads SQVTM; CDR2 reads ANQGSEA. CDR3 in amino acids: CSTLTGGSHEQHF. The CDR3 DNA sequence: TGCAGCACCCTAACGGGGGGTAGCCACGAGCAGCACTTC.